This TCR beta chain came from a study of CD8+CD57+ T cells in acquired aplastic anemia. Study as a whole: CD4+ and CD8+ cells, once sorted, gave DNA averaging approximately 3.3 ug.

CDR3 length: 14 residues. Trimming took off 2 bases at V and 5 bases at J, with 13 bases between the two ends. CDR1 and CDR2 (germline): SGDLS, YYNGEE. A word on this clonotype: Its antigen is not identified.

Overall study findings and caveats: In CD8+ cells, Simpson's diversity showed no significant difference between patients and controls. Shared by patients and controls, some 29 CD8+ CDR3s were abundant in patients.

Genomic DNA, serving as template, underwent TCR beta VDJ and CDR3 profiling. TCRdb re-called the reads with MiXCR, one entry per CDR3 protein. Here the sample spans hundreds of thousands of distinct CDR3 sequences, about 70% being singletons. The receptor comes from a human donor in good health, serving as a control. Sequenced sample: sorted CD4+, CD8+, or CD8+CD57+ T cells (not recorded which) from PBMCs. J is TRBJ1-1 and V is TRBV9; the D gene is possibly TRBD1 (5 bases). In DNA, the CDR3 is TGTGCCAGCAGCGTCCTAGCGGGGGGGACTGAAGCTTTCTTT. It specifies CASSVLAGGTEAFF.